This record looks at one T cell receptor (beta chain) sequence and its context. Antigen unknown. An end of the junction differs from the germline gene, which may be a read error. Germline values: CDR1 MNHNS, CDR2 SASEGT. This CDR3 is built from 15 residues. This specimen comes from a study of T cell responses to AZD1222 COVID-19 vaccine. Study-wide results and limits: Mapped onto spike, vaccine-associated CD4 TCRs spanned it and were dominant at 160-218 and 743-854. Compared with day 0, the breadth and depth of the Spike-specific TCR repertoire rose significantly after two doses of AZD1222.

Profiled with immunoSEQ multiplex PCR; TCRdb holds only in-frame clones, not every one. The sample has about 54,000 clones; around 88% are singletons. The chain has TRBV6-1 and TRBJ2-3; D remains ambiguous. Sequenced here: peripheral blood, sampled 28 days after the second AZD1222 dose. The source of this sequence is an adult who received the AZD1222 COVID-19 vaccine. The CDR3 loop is CASSEEHSSTDTQYF. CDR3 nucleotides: TGTGCCAGCAGCGAAGAGCATTCTAGCACAGATACGCAGTATTTT.